Listed below are T cell receptor beta chains from one sample, sequenced in a study of a mutant IDH1 vaccine in newly diagnosed glioma. These TCRs' antigens remain unknown. Clones were sequenced by immunoSEQ multiplex PCR, and TCRdb holds only the in-frame ones, with some missing. The sample lists tens of thousands of clones; about three quarters were seen once. The sample was PBMCs, taken from a glioma patient whose treatment included an IDH1 peptide vaccine. The receptors originated from a woman aged 40 to 50 with glioma. Both conserved end residues are trimmed from each CDR3. Each record gives: V gene, CDR3 length, J gene, CDR3 protein.

>TRBV19|14|TRBJ2-3
ASSIGAPGGTDTQY
>TRBV10-1|11|TRBJ2-2
ASSPWATGELF
>TRBV10-3|13|TRBJ2-3
ATLSEGGRTDTQY
>TRBV5-1|11|TRBJ1-1
ASSLTGYTEAF
>TRBV30|9|TRBJ1-3
AWRHGNTIY
>TRBV29-1|12|TRBJ2-1
SVASGVSYNEQF
>TRBV7-9|14|TRBJ1-1
ASSPDRRGMNTEAF
>TRBV19|13|TRBJ1-1
ASSIRTGGKTEAF
>TRBV2|10|TRBJ1-2
ASKVSPDGYT
>TRBV5-6|12|TRBJ2-5
ASSRTSGQETQY
>TRBV6-5|13|TRBJ1-2
ASSYSWASPYGYT
>TRBV10-1|16|TRBJ2-5
ASSKGLAGTTYQETQY
>TRBV6-1|13|TRBJ1-1
ASSPLTASNTEAF
>TRBV27|9|TRBJ1-2
ASSFNGGYT
>TRBV6-4|14|TRBJ1-6
ASSAGGGAYNSPLH
>TRBV30|11|TRBJ1-5
AWTPASNQPQH
>TRBV2|14|TRBJ2-3
ASSPTLAGGSDTQY
>TRBV7-2|12|TRBJ2-5
ASTTRRGGETQY
>TRBV5-1|13|TRBJ2-5
ASSPQGWIQETQY
>TRBV10-3|11|TRBJ1-6
AAGTADNSPLH
>TRBV7-2|14|TRBJ2-7
ASSFDGTSGSYEQY
>TRBV9|14|TRBJ2-5
ASSEARTSYGETQY
>TRBV11-2|12|TRBJ2-5
ASSQALSAETQY
>TRBV10-1|11|TRBJ2-2
ASRWGNTGELF